This T cell receptor (beta chain) was captured by sequencing in a study of blood T cell repertoires in COVID-19. TCRdb keeps only in-frame clones here, not all; method: immunoSEQ multiplex PCR. The sample yields tens of thousands of clones, around 91% seen once. This clonotype was obtained from a human donor in a cohort sampled during active COVID-19. Sequencing input: peripheral blood.

The CDR3 here is CASSLVSVEQYF. The CDR3, as DNA: TGTGCCAGCAGCTTAGTCAGCGTCGAGCAGTACTTC. V usage is TRBV11-2 and J usage is TRBJ2-7; D unclear. Deletions cut 1 base from V and 6 bases from J, with 7 bases between. The germline V gene encodes CDR1 SGHAT and CDR2 FQNNGV. The CDR3 length is 12 residues.